The 19 T cell receptor beta chains listed next were all sequenced from one sample in a study of tumor-infiltrating lymphocytes in primary liver carcinoma. Total RNA amounting to roughly 450 ng was the source from which TCR beta cDNA was made with a constant-region primer. Investigators got TCR beta libraries out of three nested multiplex PCR rounds, done with slightly modified ARM-PCR. Researchers ran the first two PCR rounds for roughly 11 cycles each with TRBV1-TRBV30 forward primers and a C-beta reverse primer. One entry per CDR3 protein, called by TCRdb with MiXCR from the multiplex PCR reads. The data contain nearly 50,000 distinct CDR3 sequences, about 70% of them singletons. Bulk tissue was left unsorted, and RNA and DNA were co-extracted from roughly 20-30 mg of it. Source material: liver tumor tissue from sampling region 3. Subset meaning: tumor region T3, left-lateral pole. These receptors all stem from a man between 40 and 49 years old with primary liver carcinoma and hepatitis B virus infection.

The gene calls are TRBV20-1 and TRBJ2-5, with D maybe TRBD1 (6 bases). This CDR3 comprises 16 residues. CDR1 and CDR2 (germline): DFQATT, SNEGSKA (reference sequence). V lost 0 bases to trimming and J lost 4 bases, with 18 bases between them. The CDR3 loop is CSARDQKGDRAETQYF. In nucleotides, the CDR3 is TGCAGTGCTAGAGATCAAAAGGGGGATCGGGCAGAGACCCAGTACTTC.

With regard to this clonotype: Mismatch with germline at one junction end may stem from a read error. The genes are TRBV29-1 and TRBJ2-5; D unresolved. The CDR3 is made up of 12 amino acids. Germline CDR1 reads SQVTM; CDR2 reads ANQGSEA. DNA for the CDR3: TGCAGCGTCGACGAACTCCAAGAGATCCAGTACTTC. Translating it yields CSVDELQEIQYF.

This clonotype has a single count. A read error is likely, as this CDR3 ends without the conserved phenylalanine or tryptophan. The chain couples TRBV29-1 to TRBJ2-1; 11 bases are shared with TRBD1. CDR1 is SQVTM and CDR2 is ANQGSEA in the germline V gene. The CDR3 runs 14 residues. As DNA, the CDR3 is TGCAACGGATCGCCGGGACAGGGGGTGGATGAGCAGTTCTGC. It yields the protein CNGSPGQGVDEQFC.

To note about this clonotype: A clone one base away is much larger, so this may be a read error. No conserved phenylalanine or tryptophan is present at the end of the CDR3, so a read error is the likely explanation. The rearrangement uses TRBV6-5 and TRBJ1-5; D perhaps matches TRBD1 (5 bases). From germline, CDR1 is MNHEY and CDR2 SVGAGI. The CDR3 loop spans 15 amino acids. Trimming cost V 6 bases and J 3 bases, with 15 bases left between them. The DNA of the CDR3 is TGTGCCAGCAGCAGGACAAGAGAATACAATCAGCCCCAGCATTCT. Amino acids: CASSRTREYNQPQHS.

Turning to this clonotype: One junction end disagrees with the germline gene, perhaps due to a read error. The rearrangement links TRBV28 to TRBJ1-1; weak D call: TRBD1 (5 bases). Germline V gives CDR1 MDHEN, CDR2 SYDVKM. CDR3 length: 14 residues. The CDR3 nucleotides are TGTACCAGTCACAGCCGGGGGTTGGACACTGAAGCTTTCTTT. This sequence encodes CTSHSRGLDTEAFF.

In the case of this clonotype: In this CDR3 the conserved last residue, phenylalanine or tryptophan, is missing, so a read error is likely. The CDR3 DNA reads as TGTGCCAGGACCCCTGCCTTTGTGGGGGCAGGGACTGAAGCTTTCTGT. This codes for CARTPAFVGAGTEAFC. This rearrangement joins TRBV28 to TRBJ1-1; D possibly corresponds to TRBD1 (6 bases). The ends were cut back, 9 bases at V and 5 bases at J, with 25 bases in the middle. CDR1 and CDR2 from the germline V gene are MDHEN and SYDVKM. The CDR3 is 16 residues long.

This clonotype was recorded at least ten times. The gene calls are TRBV29-1 and TRBJ1-1, with unresolved D. The CDR3 consists of 14 residues. Germline loops: CDR1 SQVTM, CDR2 ANQGSEA. V lost 6 bases and J 7 bases, leaving 21 bases between the germline ends. The CDR3 reads CSVTRLGGDGEAFF. For the CDR3, the DNA is TGCAGCGTGACCCGACTGGGAGGCGACGGTGAAGCTTTCTTT.

Points on this clonotype: A read error may produce the germline difference seen at one junction end. The chain recombines TRBV6-5 with TRBJ1-3; D call uncertain. Germline loops: CDR1 MNHEY, CDR2 SVGAGI. The CDR3 has 14 residues. The CDR3 spells CASGRYISVNTIYF. The CDR3 nucleotides read TGTGCCAGCGGCAGGTATATCTCTGTAAACACCATATATTTT.

On this clonotype itself: Germline and junction disagree at one end, which may indicate a read error. The CDR3 here is CGSSTQDTQYF. The CDR3, as DNA: TGCGGCAGCAGCACCCAGGATACGCAGTATTTT. The gene calls are TRBV11-2 and TRBJ2-3; D is unclear. From germline, CDR1 is SGHAT and CDR2 FQNNGV. The CDR3 is made up of 11 amino acids. Based on the CDR3 plus reference TRBV11-2 and TRBJ2-3, the full variable domain is EAGVAQSPRYKIIEKRQSVAFWCNPISGHATLYWYQQILGQGPKLLIQFQNNGVVDDSQLPKDRFSAERLKGVDSTLKIQPAKLEDSAVYLCGSSTQDTQYFGPGTRLTVL.

The V call is TRBV10-3, the J call TRBJ2-7; D is possibly TRBD2 (6 bases). Germline V CDR1 and CDR2: ENHRY, SYGVKD. The V end was cut by 4 bases, the J end by 10 bases, with 23 bases between. The CDR3 is 15 residues long. The CDR3 bases are TGTGCCATCAGTGGAACTTTCCGGGAGAGTATCGAACAGTACTTC. Encoded protein: CAISGTFRESIEQYF.

This clonotype came up many times. The genes are TRBV25-1 and TRBJ2-2; D uncertain. V was shortened by 2 bases and J by 5 bases, with 12 bases between the two germline ends. The CDR3 has 15 amino acids. Germline CDR1 and CDR2: MGHDK and SYGVNS. DNA of the CDR3: TGTGCCAGCAGTGAAGCCCGGGTGGGGACCGGGGAGCTGTTTTTT. It yields the protein CASSEARVGTGELFF.

Comments on this clonotype: Relative to the germline gene, one junction end is altered; a read error may explain this. This chain links TRBV28 with TRBJ2-7; D is perhaps TRBD2 (7 bases). The CDR3 totals 13 residues. The V gene's germline CDR1 is MDHEN and CDR2 SYDVKM. The CDR3 DNA reads as TGTGCCAGCAGTTTGGGGGCGGCGGGAGAGCAGTACTTT. Protein: CASSLGAAGEQYF.

As to this clonotype: The junction departs from the called germline gene at one end, perhaps through a read error. The CDR3 spells CVSSLGTSRKTQYF. The CDR3 nucleotides are TGTGTCAGCAGCCTAGGGACTAGCAGGAAGACACAGTACTTC. The J gene is TRBJ2-5, the V gene TRBV6-5; 9 bases align to TRBD2. The germline gives CDR1 MNHEY, CDR2 SVGAGI. This CDR3 is built from 14 residues.

This clonotype appeared a few times. A much larger clone sits a single nucleotide away, making a read error possible. The final CDR3 position lacks the conserved phenylalanine or tryptophan, pointing to a likely read error. The chain joins TRBV5-1 to TRBJ1-1; D is ambiguous. From germline, CDR1 is SGHRS and CDR2 YFSETQ. The CDR3 has 13 amino acids. V lost 1 base to trimming and J lost 1 base, with 5 bases between them. The CDR3, as DNA: TGCGCCAGCAGCTTGTATTCGAACACTGAAGCTTTCTCT. It translates to CASSLYSNTEAFS.

A word on this clonotype: This may be a read error, as it is one base from a much larger clone. This chain joins TRBV5-1 and TRBJ1-4; possibly TRBD1 for D (6 bases). From germline, CDR1 is SGHRS and CDR2 YFSETQ. CDR3 size: 14 residues. V gave up 5 bases and J gave up 0 bases, with 8 bases separating them. The CDR3 bases are TGCGCCAGCAGTACAGGGACAACTAATGAAAAACTGTTTTTT. This codes for CASSTGTTNEKLFF.

For this clonotype: The CDR3 end shows no conserved phenylalanine or tryptophan, and so a read error is likely. The chain uses TRBV5-1 and TRBJ2-2; D not certain. This CDR3 has 15 residues. In germline, CDR1 is SGHRS, CDR2 YFSETQ. CDR3 sequence reads: CSSSFRTTNTGELFV. The CDR3 DNA sequence: TGCTCCAGCAGCTTCAGGACCACGAACACCGGGGAGCTGTTTGTT.

About this clonotype itself: One end of the junction is discordant with germline, which a read error may explain. The chain has TRBV5-4 and TRBJ2-5; the match to TRBD1 covers 8 bases. The CDR3 runs 13 residues. Germline values: CDR1 SGHNT, CDR2 YYREEE (reference sequence). CDR3 nucleotides: TGTGCCAGCAGCAGGGACAGGCAAGATACCCGGTACTTC. Translating gives CASSRDRQDTRYF.

Details on this clonotype: Compared with germline, one end of the junction differs, possibly owing to a read error. The chain employs TRBV11-2 and TRBJ2-1; the match to TRBD1 covers 8 bases. Germline values: CDR1 SGHAT, CDR2 FQNNGV. The CDR3 covers 13 residues. CDR3 bases: TGTGCCAGCAGCCCAGGGGGCCGGTCCGATCAGATCTTC. Encoded protein: CASSPGGRSDQIF.

There are a few counts of this clonotype. One end of the junction does not line up with germline, which may come from a read error. J is TRBJ2-6 and V is TRBV11-2; 9 bases agree with TRBD1. The CDR3 covers 18 residues. Germline CDR1 is SGHAT and CDR2 is FQNNGV. CDR3 protein: CASSLRQGGPSRANVLTF. Here the CDR3 DNA reads TGTGCCAGCAGCTTAAGACAGGGGGGGCCCTCTAGGGCCAACGTCCTGACTTTC.